This TCR beta chain was sequenced in a study of T-cell reconstitution after alpha-beta-depleted transplantation in children. The CDR3 sequence is 12 residues long. V was cut by 5 bases and J by 7 bases, with 11 bases left in between. The germline V gene has CDR1 SQVTM and CDR2 ANQGSEA. This clonotype was seen a few times. Preparing the TCRbeta library involved the use of unique molecular identifiers. TCRdb independently ran MiXCR on the PCR reads; one entry per CDR3 protein. Here the sample spans around 240,000 distinct CDR3 sequences, approximately 9.8% being singletons. The sequence was obtained from a human donor who donated a stem cell graft to a child with SCID. The chain employs TRBV29-1 and TRBJ2-2; D tentatively fits TRBD1 or TRBD2 (5 bases each). Material: PBMCs from the stem cell graft donor, obtained from the stem cell graft. The CDR3 DNA sequence: TGCAGCGTTTTGGGGACGGGCGGGGAGCTGTTTTTT. This translates into CSVLGTGGELFF.